A single sample is the source of the 24 T cell receptor beta chains below, sequenced in a study of cytomegalovirus exposure and HLA in healthy donors. The PCR was carried out with 60 Vbeta primers and 13 Jbeta primers. The table came from immunoSEQ multiplex PCR; TCRdb's copy has only in-frame clones and leaves some out. Counted here are some 180,000 clones, more than 65% occurring once; the ten biggest clones make up about 3%. The sequenced material came from PBMCs. These receptors all come from a man aged 40-49 years in good health and CMV-seropositive.

Comment on this clone: The junction does not match germline at one end; this may be a read error. Distinct nucleotide sequences in the sample also encode this CDR3. V is TRBV18 and J is TRBJ2-5; 11 positions agree with TRBD2. In germline, CDR1 is KGHSH, CDR2 LQKENI. This CDR3 region has 14 residues. The CDR3 DNA reads as TGTGCCAGCTCGCCACTAGCGGGGGTGGAGACCCAGTACTTC. Protein: CASSPLAGVETQYF. Filled out from reference TRBV18 and TRBJ2-5, the complete variable domain reads NAGVMQNPRHLVRRRGQEARLRCSPMKGHSHVYWYRQLPEEGLKFMVYLQKENIIDESGMPKERFSAEFPKEGPSILRIQQVVRGDSAAYFCASSPLAGVETQYFGPGTRLLVL.

This clone appeared once. The rearrangement joins TRBV5-4 to TRBJ2-5; 8 nucleotides align to TRBD1. The CDR3 loop spans 15 amino acids. The V and J ends lost 4 bases and 2 bases, in that order; junction bases with no gene match: 7. Germline V CDR1 and CDR2: SGHNT, YYREEE (reference sequence). CDR3 sequence (DNA): TGTGCCAGCAGCGGCGGACAGGGTGAGCAAGAGACCCAGTACTTC. Its protein is CASSGGQGEQETQYF.

The J gene is TRBJ1-2, the V gene TRBV6-1; the D gene is possibly TRBD1 (5 bases). The ends were cut back, 4 bases at V and 4 bases at J, with 10 bases in the middle. The germline gives CDR1 MNHNS, CDR2 SASEGT. The CDR3 sequence is 13 residues long. CDR3 region: CASSGPGIYGYTF. For the CDR3, the DNA is TGTGCCAGCAGTGGGCCAGGGATCTATGGCTACACCTTC.

J is TRBJ2-1 and V is TRBV4-1, with 11 bases that match TRBD2. In germline, CDR1 is MGHRA, CDR2 YSYEKL. This CDR3 region has 15 residues. With 4 bases clipped from V and 5 bases from J, the junction kept 4 bases outside the gene matches. CDR3 nucleotides: TGCGCCAGCAGCCTACTAGCGGGAGCCCACAATGAGCAGTTCTTC. It is translated as CASSLLAGAHNEQFF.

This clone was found a few times. The chain couples TRBV29-1 to TRBJ2-1; weak D call: TRBD2 (5 bases). This CDR3 spans 13 amino acids. Germline values: CDR1 SQVTM, CDR2 ANQGSEA. V was clipped by 2 bases and J by 10 bases, with 15 bases between them. The CDR3 loop is CSVEIGLPSEQFF. CDR3 bases: TGCAGCGTTGAAATTGGGTTACCTAGCGAGCAGTTCTTC.

The chain is built from TRBV5-4 and TRBJ1-2, with TRBD1 as a possible D gene (5 bases). Germline V gene data show CDR1 as SGHNT and CDR2 as YYREEE (reference sequence). The V gene lost 3 bases and the J gene lost 5 bases, with 11 bases spanning the gap. This CDR3 contains 13 residues. The CDR3 nucleotides read TGTGCCAGCAGCTCCCACGGGGGGTATGGCTACACCTTC. Encoded protein: CASSSHGGYGYTF. Drawing the rest from reference TRBV5-4 and TRBJ1-2, the complete variable domain is ETGVTQSPTHLIKTRGQQVTLRCSSQSGHNTVSWYQQALGQGPQFIFQYYREEENGRGNFPPRFSGLQFPNYSSELNVNALELDDSALYLCASSSHGGYGYTFGSGTRLTVV.

The CDR3 region has the DNA TGTGCCAGCTCACCACCGGGCTATACGAGTTCACCCCTCCACTTT. It encodes CASSPPGYTSSPLHF. This sequence joins TRBV18 and TRBJ1-6; D unclear. The CDR3 is 15 residues long. V lost 0 bases to trimming and J lost 9 bases, with 12 bases between them. Germline assignment: CDR1 KGHSH and CDR2 LQKENI. Using reference TRBV18 and TRBJ1-6 for the parts outside the CDR3, the full variable domain is NAGVMQNPRHLVRRRGQEARLRCSPMKGHSHVYWYRQLPEEGLKFMVYLQKENIIDESGMPKERFSAEFPKEGPSILRIQQVVRGDSAAYFCASSPPGYTSSPLHFGNGTRLTVT.

CDR3 residues: CASSSLYSSYNEQFF. CDR3 DNA sequence: TGCGCCAGCAGCTCCCTGTACAGCTCCTACAATGAGCAGTTCTTC. V and J are TRBV5-1 and TRBJ2-1, with D hard to call. This CDR3 has 15 residues. Trimming took off 3 bases at V and 0 bases at J, with 10 bases between the two ends. Germline CDR1 and CDR2: SGHRS and YFSETQ.

This clone was counted between two and nine times. The chain has TRBV25-1 and TRBJ1-3, with 7 bases matching TRBD1. The CDR3 loop spans 16 amino acids. CDR1 and CDR2 from the germline V gene are MGHDK and SYGVNS. V dropped 4 bases and J dropped 4; count of bases not matched to a gene: 10. CDR3 bases: TGTGCCAGCAGTGCTGGCAGGGGGTCTTCAGGAAACACCATATATTTT. Residues: CASSAGRGSSGNTIYF. The whole variable domain, remainder taken from reference TRBV25-1 and TRBJ1-3, is EADIYQTPRYLVIGTGKKITLECSQTMGHDKMYWYQQDPGMELHLIHYSYGVNSTEKGDLSSESTVSRIRTEHFPLTLESARPSHTSQYLCASSAGRGSSGNTIYFGEGSWLTVV.

The chain links TRBV5-1 to TRBJ1-2; 7 positions agree with TRBD1. The CDR3 has 14 residues. V trimming: 0 bases; J trimming: 2 bases; junction bases outside the gene matches: 1. Germline CDR1 and CDR2: SGHRS and YFSETQ. Written as DNA, the CDR3 is TGCGCCAGCAGCTTGGCCAGGGGGAACTATGGCTACACCTTC. This encodes CASSLARGNYGYTF.

Only one count was recorded for this clone. The CDR3 reads CASRFPGTSGRNEQYF. As DNA, the CDR3 is TGTGCCAGCAGATTCCCCGGGACTAGCGGGAGAAACGAGCAGTACTTC. V usage is TRBV6-6 and J usage is TRBJ2-7; the match to TRBD2 covers 14 bases. The CDR3 has 16 residues. The germline V gene has CDR1 MNHNY and CDR2 SVGAGI (reference sequence). V shed 6 bases and J 5 bases; nucleotides not matched to a gene: 9.

The rearrangement joins TRBV28 to TRBJ1-1, with TRBD1 identical over 10 bases. Germline values: CDR1 MDHEN, CDR2 SYDVKM. The junction had 12 bases not matched to a gene; V was cut back by 10 bases and J by 4 bases. This CDR3 spans 15 amino acids. CDR3 region: CAIDDRGRRGTEAFF. CDR3 DNA sequence: TGTGCCATCGACGACAGGGGGCGTCGAGGCACTGAAGCTTTCTTT.

The rearrangement joins TRBV7-2 to TRBJ2-1; 9 bases line up with TRBD2. V gave up 5 bases and J gave up 2 bases; unmatched junction bases: 4. The CDR3 runs to 15 residues. Germline values: CDR1 SGHTA, CDR2 FQGNSA. CDR3 nucleotides: TGTGCCAGCAGCCTTTGGACTAGCGCCTACAATGAGCAGTTCTTC. It is translated as CASSLWTSAYNEQFF. Full variable domain (remainder filled in from reference TRBV7-2 and TRBJ2-1): GAGVSQSPSNKVTEKGKDVELRCDPISGHTALYWYRQSLGQGLEFLIYFQGNSAPDKSGLPSDRFSAERTGGSVSTLTIQRTQQEDSAVYLCASSLWTSAYNEQFFGPGTRLTVL.

This clone was recorded only once. The CDR3 protein is CASSPKGDGNTIYF. The CDR3 DNA reads as TGTGCCAGCAGCCCCAAGGGGGATGGAAACACCATATATTTT. V and J are TRBV9 and TRBJ1-3; weak D call: TRBD1 (6 bases). This CDR3 has 14 residues. The germline gives CDR1 SGDLS, CDR2 YYNGEE. Trimming cost V 4 bases and J 3 bases, with 11 bases left between them.

V and J are TRBV18 and TRBJ1-4; D is possibly TRBD1 (6 bases). The CDR3 covers 12 residues. Germline values: CDR1 KGHSH, CDR2 LQKENI. Trimming stripped 3 bases from V and 8 bases from J, with 7 bases between. The CDR3 DNA is TGTGCCAGCTCACCCGGACAGGAAAAACTGTTTTTT. It encodes CASSPGQEKLFF. The whole variable domain, remainder taken from reference TRBV18 and TRBJ1-4, is NAGVMQNPRHLVRRRGQEARLRCSPMKGHSHVYWYRQLPEEGLKFMVYLQKENIIDESGMPKERFSAEFPKEGPSILRIQQVVRGDSAAYFCASSPGQEKLFFGSGTQLSVL.

The V call is TRBV5-1, the J call TRBJ2-5; TRBD1 agrees at 11 bases. Germline V gene data show CDR1 as SGHRS and CDR2 as YFSETQ. The CDR3 extends over 15 amino acids. The V segment lost 4 bases and the J segment 1 base; nucleotides outside the gene matches: 3. The CDR3 loop is CASSKGQGGQETQYF. The CDR3 DNA sequence: TGCGCCAGCAGCAAGGGACAGGGGGGCCAAGAGACCCAGTACTTC.

The J gene is TRBJ2-3, the V gene TRBV6-4; tentative D call: TRBD2 (6 bases). V dropped 3 bases and J dropped 0 bases, with 13 bases sitting between them. CDR3 length: 16 residues. Germline CDR1 MRHNA, CDR2 SNTAGT. The DNA for the CDR3 is TGTGCCAGCAGTGAGGACTACACGAGGAGCACAGATACGCAGTATTTT. It is translated as CASSEDYTRSTDTQYF.

This CDR3 is CASSIDLSPGLTQYF. The CDR3 nucleotides read TGTGCCAGTAGTATAGATCTCAGCCCGGGGTTGACCCAGTACTTC. The chain combines TRBV19 with TRBJ2-5; possibly TRBD2 for D (5 bases). The germline gives CDR1 LNHDA, CDR2 SQIVND (reference sequence). V gave up 0 bases and J gave up 7 bases, with 15 bases separating them. This CDR3 is 15 amino acids long. The variable domain in full, completed from reference TRBV19 and TRBJ2-5, reads DGGITQSPKYLFRKEGQNVTLSCEQNLNHDAMYWYRQDPGQGLRLIYYSQIVNDFQKGDIAEGYSVSREKKESFPLTVTSAQKNPTAFYLCASSIDLSPGLTQYFGPGTRLLVL.

The V gene is TRBV11-1, the J gene TRBJ2-1; no clear D. Germline CDR1 is SGHAT and CDR2 is FQDESV (reference sequence). Trimming cost V 8 bases and J 0 bases, with 17 bases left between them. This CDR3 is built from 16 residues. CDR3 sequence: CASAGSTPSSYNEQFF. CDR3 bases: TGTGCCAGCGCAGGTTCCACGCCGAGCTCCTACAATGAGCAGTTCTTC.

The rearrangement uses TRBV29-1 and TRBJ2-7; the match to TRBD2 covers 13 bases. CDR1 is SQVTM, CDR2 ANQGSEA, per germline. V lost 6 bases to trimming and J lost 0 bases; unmatched junction nucleotides: 11. The CDR3 loop spans 17 amino acids. The CDR3 loop is CSVRGGLAGDPSYEQYF. DNA of the CDR3: TGCAGCGTACGGGGAGGACTAGCGGGAGACCCCTCCTACGAGCAGTACTTC.

The chain combines TRBV19 with TRBJ2-7; a possible D gene is TRBD1 (6 bases). V dropped 3 bases and J dropped 1 base, with 13 bases sitting between them. CDR1 and CDR2 from the germline V gene are LNHDA and SQIVND (reference sequence). This CDR3 is built from 15 residues. Here the CDR3 reads CASSMRTDPSYEQYF. The CDR3 nucleotides read TGTGCCAGTAGTATGAGGACAGACCCATCCTACGAGCAGTACTTC.

The CDR3 protein is CASSSAPGGWGYIQYF. CDR3 coding DNA: TGTGCCAGCAGTTCTGCCCCAGGGGGCTGGGGATACATTCAGTACTTC. The V call is TRBV6-5, the J call TRBJ2-4; 8 bases are a match to TRBD1. Per the germline V gene, CDR1 is MNHEY and CDR2 is SVGAGI. J lost 8 bases, V lost 4 bases, and 13 bases had no gene match. This CDR3 is 16 amino acids long.

Note on this clone: An end of the junction differs from the germline gene, which may be a read error. The CDR3 DNA reads as TGTTCCAGCAGCTTAGGGACGGGACATAGCAATCAGCCCCAGCATTTT. Translating it yields CSSSLGTGHSNQPQHF. V and J are TRBV7-9 and TRBJ1-5; D is possibly TRBD1 (6 bases). The CDR3 length is 16 residues. From germline, CDR1 is SEHNR and CDR2 FQNEAQ (reference sequence).

Here the CDR3 DNA reads TGTGCCAGCGGTGGGCTTAATGAAAAACTGTTTTTT. Protein: CASGGLNEKLFF. The J gene is TRBJ1-4, the V gene TRBV6-5; D ambiguous. Germline CDR1 is MNHEY and CDR2 is SVGAGI. The V end lost 8 bases, the J end lost 4 bases, and 8 bases lay between the germline ends. The length of the CDR3 is 12 residues.